These T cell receptor beta chains were read from a single sample in a study of cytomegalovirus exposure and HLA in healthy donors. Produced via immunoSEQ multiplex PCR; TCRdb's table is partial and in-frame only. The sample records under 80,000 clones, roughly 94% being singletons. Sequencing input: PBMCs. These TCRs come from a woman between 18 and 30 years old in good health and CMV-seronegative. Each CDR3 is given with its conserved first and last residue. A D gene is named only where the DNA matches it firmly. Expanded clones get a size class; other rows say once, few or many, or leave the size out.

j_call | v_call | clone_size | d_call | cdr3_aa | cdr3_nt
TRBJ1-2 | TRBV10-3 | NA | NA | CAISESQGNGYTF | TGTGCCATCAGTGAGTCTCAGGGGAATGGCTACACCTTC
TRBJ1-5 | TRBV6-1 | NA | NA | CATKTGSRNQPQHF | TGTGCCACAAAGACAGGATCCCGCAATCAGCCCCAGCATTTT
TRBJ2-5 | TRBV5-6 | NA | NA | CASSLARAQYQETQYF | TGTGCCAGCAGCTTGGCGAGGGCCCAGTACCAAGAGACCCAGTACTTC
TRBJ1-1 | TRBV6-5 | NA | NA | CASSYSGAGAFF | TGTGCCAGCAGTTACTCGGGAGCGGGGGCTTTCTTT
TRBJ1-2 | TRBV5-4 | NA | NA | CASSLSQGQGRGGYTF | TGTGCCAGCAGCTTGTCCCAGGGTCAGGGGAGAGGCGGCTACACCTTC
TRBJ2-2 | TRBV2 | NA | NA | CASSEADSGPTGELFF | TGTGCCAGCAGTGAAGCCGATAGCGGACCCACCGGGGAGCTGTTTTTT
TRBJ1-1 | TRBV11-3 | NA | NA | CASSLKQNTEAFF | TGTGCCAGCAGCTTAAAGCAGAACACTGAAGCTTTCTTT
TRBJ2-1 | TRBV19 | NA | TRBD2 | CASRPGLAVYNEQFF | TGTGCCAGTCGGCCGGGACTAGCGGTCTACAATGAGCAGTTCTTC
TRBJ1-5 | TRBV18 | NA | NA | CASSLYGGVNQPQHF | TGTGCCAGCTCGTTATACGGAGGGGTAAATCAGCCCCAGCATTTT
TRBJ2-7 | TRBV28 | NA | TRBD1 | CASSLDRGRPYEQYF | TGTGCCAGCAGTTTAGACAGGGGGCGCCCCTACGAGCAGTACTTC
TRBJ2-7 | TRBV6-1 | NA | NA | CASSGSAGAYEQYF | TGTGCCAGCAGTGGTTCAGCGGGTGCCTACGAGCAGTACTTC
TRBJ2-7 | TRBV27 | NA | TRBD1 | CASSLGQELYEQYF | TGTGCCAGCAGTCTGGGACAGGAACTCTACGAGCAGTACTTC
TRBJ2-7 | TRBV6-1 | NA | NA | CASSEGRPRLEQYF | TGTGCCAGCAGTGAAGGGAGGCCTAGACTCGAGCAGTACTTC
TRBJ2-1 | TRBV7-3 | NA | NA | CASSLTGNNEQFF | TGTGCCAGCAGCTTAACGGGCAACAATGAGCAGTTCTTC
TRBJ2-7 | TRBV28 | once | NA | CASSSLTSRAYEQYF | TGTGCCAGCAGTTCCCTGACTAGTAGGGCCTACGAGCAGTACTTC
TRBJ2-5 | TRBV2 | NA | TRBD1 | CASSSTGVSETQYF | TGTGCCAGCAGTTCGACAGGGGTTTCAGAGACCCAGTACTTC
TRBJ2-5 | TRBV19 | NA | NA | CASSPRQGSGTQYF | TGTGCCAGTAGTCCCAGGCAGGGAAGTGGGACCCAGTACTTC
TRBJ1-5 | TRBV28 | NA | NA | CASRDSNQPQHF | TGTGCCAGCAGGGACAGTAATCAGCCCCAGCATTTT
TRBJ2-1 | TRBV11-2 | many | NA | CASSLARGWEQFF | TGTGCCAGCAGCTTAGCTAGGGGTTGGGAGCAGTTCTTC
TRBJ1-3 | TRBV5-1 | NA | TRBD1 | CASSLGQGRTGNTIYF | TGCGCCAGCAGCCTAGGACAGGGAAGGACTGGAAACACCATATATTTT
TRBJ2-2 | TRBV11-3 | NA | TRBD1 | CASSRRGHNGELFF | TGTGCCAGCAGCCGCAGGGGGCACAACGGGGAGCTGTTTTTT
TRBJ2-1 | TRBV18 | once | TRBD2 | CASSSLAGVSYNEQFF | TGTGCCAGCTCATCACTAGCGGGTGTGTCCTACAATGAGCAGTTCTTC
TRBJ2-7 | TRBV9 | NA | TRBD1 | CASSVGGQGDYEQYF | TGTGCCAGCAGCGTAGGGGGACAGGGGGATTACGAGCAGTACTTC
TRBJ2-3 | TRBV2 | NA | TRBD1 | CASGRTGFDTQYF | TGTGCCAGCGGTAGGACAGGGTTCGATACGCAGTATTTT
TRBJ1-1 | TRBV6-6 | NA | TRBD1 | CASSYFQGAEAFF | TGTGCCAGCAGTTACTTTCAGGGGGCTGAAGCTTTCTTT
TRBJ1-3 | TRBV7-9 | NA | TRBD1 | CASSFVRTGRLWAGNTIYF | TGTGCCAGCAGCTTCGTTCGGACAGGGCGTTTATGGGCTGGAAACACCATATATTTT
TRBJ2-7 | TRBV11-3 | NA | TRBD2 | CASSLQDGRYEQYF | TGTGCCAGCAGCTTACAAGACGGGAGGTACGAGCAGTACTTC
TRBJ2-1 | TRBV2 | NA | TRBD2 | CASSEALAGVPNEQFF | TGTGCCAGCAGTGAAGCCCTAGCGGGAGTCCCAAATGAGCAGTTCTTC
TRBJ2-2 | TRBV9 | NA | TRBD1 | CASSPGHRGPNTGELFF | TGTGCCAGCAGCCCCGGACACAGGGGCCCGAACACCGGGGAGCTGTTTTTT
TRBJ2-3 | TRBV28 | NA | NA | CASSILTDTQYF | TGTGCCAGCAGTATTTTAACAGATACGCAGTATTTT
TRBJ1-1 | TRBV30 | once | NA | CAWSVPYRSTEAFF | TGTGCCTGGAGTGTCCCTTATAGATCCACTGAAGCTTTCTTT
TRBJ2-5 | TRBV4-1 | NA | NA | CASSQDSVQETQYF | TGCGCCAGCAGCCAAGATTCCGTCCAAGAGACCCAGTACTTC
TRBJ2-5 | TRBV5-1 | few | TRBD2 | CASRGVSGGKQETQYF | TGCGCCAGCAGGGGCGTCAGCGGGGGTAAACAAGAGACCCAGTACTTC
TRBJ2-3 | TRBV14 | NA | TRBD2 | CASSHWASGSADTQYF | TGTGCCAGCAGCCATTGGGCTAGCGGGAGTGCAGATACGCAGTATTTT
TRBJ1-5 | TRBV28 | NA | NA | CASSKIEKNGYQPQHF | TGTGCCAGCAGCAAAATCGAGAAAAACGGTTATCAGCCCCAGCATTTT
TRBJ1-1 | TRBV7-2 | NA | NA | CASSFSFRNTEAFF | TGTGCCAGCAGCTTCAGTTTCCGGAACACTGAAGCTTTCTTT
TRBJ2-5 | TRBV5-8 | NA | TRBD1 | CASSIGQGRYQETQYF | TGTGCCAGCAGCATCGGACAGGGGAGGTACCAAGAGACCCAGTACTTC
TRBJ1-2 | TRBV1 | NA | NA | CTSSHDYGYTF | TGCACCAGCAGCCACGACTATGGCTACACCTTC
TRBJ1-2 | TRBV28 | NA | NA | CASRPQTPVYGYTF | TGTGCCAGCAGACCCCAGACACCAGTCTATGGCTACACCTTC
TRBJ1-2 | TRBV6-5 | NA | TRBD1 | CASSLRTGYGYTF | TGTGCCAGCAGTTTAAGGACAGGTTATGGCTACACCTTC
TRBJ2-5 | TRBV13 | NA | TRBD1 | CASSHTSLTGGPQETQYF | TGTGCCAGCAGCCACACCTCATTAACAGGGGGCCCACAAGAGACCCAGTACTTC
TRBJ1-3 | TRBV15 | few | NA | CATSRDSDSGNTIYF | TGTGCCACCAGCAGGGACTCCGACTCTGGAAACACCATATATTTT